One sample yielded the 29 T cell receptor beta chains listed below, sequenced in a study of blood T cell repertoires in COVID-19 (dated by TCRdb to 2018 to 2020). Libraries were prepared through the immunoSEQ multiplex PCR assay. Drawn from immuneACCESS, this table holds only the in-frame rearrangements with V and J called that TCRdb kept. Clones are partly lost; checked studies trace under half to an unresolved V gene and leave the rest unexplained. This sample comprises approximately 250,000 clones, approximately 91% of them detected only once. Around 1% of the sample lies in the top ten. The specimen sequenced was PBMCs or T cells enriched from blood (not recorded which). The receptors originated from a woman aged 25 to 39 who had recovered from COVID-19.

In this sample, this clone turned up once. The chain is built from TRBV9 and TRBJ2-1, with TRBD2 matching over 7 bases. CDR3 length: 15 amino acids. Germline V gene data show CDR1 as SGDLS and CDR2 as YYNGEE. Trimming at V came to 0 bases and at J to 7 bases, leaving 7 bases not matched to a gene. The CDR3 sequence is CASSVAGLVYNEQFF. DNA of the CDR3: TGTGCCAGCAGCGTAGCAGGACTAGTCTATAATGAGCAGTTCTTC.

This sequence joins TRBV10-3 and TRBJ1-2, with D unclear. There are 14 residues in the CDR3. V dropped 4 bases and J dropped 4 bases, with 13 bases sitting between them. CDR1 ENHRY and CDR2 SYGVKD come from the germline V gene. The CDR3 bases are TGTGCCATCAGTGGGAACCGGGATCTCTATGGCTACACCTTC. This encodes CAISGNRDLYGYTF.

This clone appeared a single time. The chain recombines TRBV9 with TRBJ1-2; 7 nucleotides line up with TRBD1. This CDR3 region has 14 residues. Germline assignment: CDR1 SGDLS and CDR2 YYNGEE. With 3 bases clipped from V and 4 bases from J, the junction kept 6 bases outside the gene matches. As DNA, the CDR3 is TGTGCCAGCAGCGGACAGGGTTCCAGCTATGGCTACACCTTC. Translating gives CASSGQGSSYGYTF. The full variable domain, completed using reference TRBV9 and TRBJ1-2, is DSGVTQTPKHLITATGQRVTLRCSPRSGDLSVYWYQQSLDQGLQFLIQYYNGEERAKGNILERFSAQQFPDLHSELNLSSLELGDSALYFCASSGQGSSYGYTFGSGTRLTVV.

The rearrangement links TRBV6-5 to TRBJ1-1; D gene ambiguous. V lost 0 bases to trimming and J lost 3 bases, with 14 bases between them. The CDR3 extends over 16 amino acids. Germline CDR1 MNHEY, CDR2 SVGAGI. In DNA, the CDR3 is TGTGCCAGCAGTTACTCGTTAATCGTTCGGGACACTGAAGCTTTCTTT. Translating gives CASSYSLIVRDTEAFF.

The chain couples TRBV28 to TRBJ2-5; tentatively, D is TRBD1 (6 bases). The germline V and J ends were trimmed by 1 base and 2 bases, with 14 bases remaining between them. The V gene's germline CDR1 is MDHEN and CDR2 SYDVKM. The CDR3 loop spans 16 amino acids. The CDR3 loop is CASSLYSAGEQETQYF. The DNA of the CDR3 is TGTGCCAGCAGTTTATATTCGGCAGGGGAGCAAGAGACCCAGTACTTC.

This clone has a single count. The chain combines TRBV3-1 (or the pseudogene TRBV3-2) with TRBJ1-2; D gene unclear. This CDR3 comprises 12 residues. Germline-derived CDR1 and CDR2 are LGHDT and YNNKEL (reference sequence). The V end lost 0 bases, the J end lost 8 bases, and 7 bases lay between the germline ends. The CDR3 bases are TGTGCCAGCAGCCAAGATCTCAGGGGCTACACCTTC. It yields the protein CASSQDLRGYTF.

The rearrangement joins TRBV9 to TRBJ2-2; 9 nucleotides agree with TRBD1. J lost 4 bases, V lost 3 bases, and 7 bases had no gene match. CDR3 size: 16 residues. The V gene's germline CDR1 is SGDLS and CDR2 YYNGEE. The CDR3 here is CASSAPGQGRTGELFF. The CDR3 DNA follows: TGTGCCAGCAGCGCGCCGGGACAGGGCCGCACCGGGGAGCTGTTTTTT.

This sequence joins TRBV4-3 and TRBJ2-5; D possibly corresponds to TRBD1 (5 bases). Germline assignment: CDR1 LGHNA and CDR2 YSLEER. This CDR3 region has 13 residues. Trimming removed 1 base from V and 3 bases from J, with 6 bases in between. CDR3: CASSQGREETQYF. Here the CDR3 DNA reads TGCGCCAGCAGCCAAGGCAGGGAAGAGACCCAGTACTTC.

The J gene is TRBJ2-7, the V gene TRBV6-5; TRBD1 aligns across 8 bases. In germline, CDR1 is MNHEY, CDR2 SVGAGI. The CDR3 covers 15 residues. The V gene end was trimmed by 5 bases and the J gene end by 3 bases; junction bases not matched to a gene: 9. The CDR3 DNA follows: TGTGCCAGCAGTCTCTCACCGACAGGGGACTACGAGCAGTACTTC. It codes for CASSLSPTGDYEQYF.

The chain combines TRBV2 with TRBJ2-7; D is uncertain. The CDR3 is made up of 14 amino acids. With 6 bases removed from V and 2 bases from J, the gap between germline ends came to 14 bases. The V gene's germline CDR1 is SNHLY and CDR2 FYNNEI. The CDR3 region is CASRSRLETYEQYF. The CDR3 nucleotides read TGTGCCAGCAGAAGCAGGTTAGAGACCTACGAGCAGTACTTC.

This clone is a singleton in its sample. The genes are TRBV11-3 and TRBJ1-1, with D tentatively TRBD1 (5 bases). Trimming removed 6 bases at V and 3 bases at J, with 20 bases between. CDR1 and CDR2 from the germline V gene are SGHNT and YENEEA. The CDR3 covers 16 residues. DNA for the CDR3: TGTGCCAGCAGTCTGATCCGGGCCGGGGGTGACACTGAAGCTTTCTTT. It translates to CASSLIRAGGDTEAFF.

The genes are TRBV29-1 and TRBJ1-4, with D possibly TRBD1 on 6 matching bases. Germline V gene lookup returns CDR1 SQVTM and CDR2 ANQGSEA. The CDR3 spans 11 residues. Trimming pared 6 bases from V and 8 bases from J, leaving 10 bases between. The chain's CDR3 is CSVLRGEKLFF. CDR3 DNA: TGCAGCGTCCTCAGGGGAGAAAAACTGTTTTTT.

This chain connects TRBV28 to TRBJ1-5, with 7 positions matching TRBD1. V gave up 10 bases and J gave up 4 bases; unmatched junction bases: 10. The V gene's germline CDR1 is MDHEN and CDR2 SYDVKM. The CDR3 has 14 residues. CDR3 DNA: TGTGCCACCCTACCAGGGGGTGGGAATCAGCCCCAGCATTTT. Protein sequence: CATLPGGGNQPQHF.

V and J are TRBV7-6 and TRBJ1-5; TRBD1 might be the D (5 bases). The V end lost 3 bases, the J end lost 4 bases, and 10 bases lay between the germline ends. The CDR3 loop spans 14 amino acids. Germline V lookup: CDR1 SGHVS, CDR2 FNYEAQ. The CDR3 region is CASSLGGFNQPQHF. DNA for the CDR3: TGTGCCAGCAGCTTGGGGGGGTTTAATCAGCCCCAGCATTTT.

The chain joins TRBV4-3 to TRBJ1-1; D possibly corresponds to TRBD1 (5 bases). This CDR3 comprises 15 residues. Germline lookup yields CDR1 LGHNA and CDR2 YSLEER. The V gene lost 4 bases and the J gene lost 8 bases, with 20 bases spanning the gap. In DNA, the CDR3 is TGCGCCAGCAGCCCGGCGCGGGGGTCCGGCTCGGAAGCTTTCTTT. Its translation is CASSPARGSGSEAFF.

The chain has TRBV7-2 and TRBJ1-6; the D gene is possibly TRBD1 (6 bases). Trimming removed 4 bases from V and 1 base from J, with 8 bases in between. The CDR3 length is 15 residues. Germline values: CDR1 SGHTA, CDR2 FQGNSA. This CDR3 reads CASSSRGSYNSPLHF. In DNA, the CDR3 is TGTGCCAGCAGCTCCAGGGGTTCCTATAATTCACCCCTCCACTTT.

The rearrangement joins TRBV5-6 to TRBJ2-7, with D hard to call. The germline V gene has CDR1 SGHDT and CDR2 YYEEEE. The V end was cut by 0 bases, the J end by 4 bases, with 8 bases between. The CDR3 is 13 amino acids. The DNA of the CDR3 is TGTGCCAGCAGCTTGGTTCCCGGGTACGAGCAGTACTTC. Encoded protein: CASSLVPGYEQYF. The variable domain in full, with the rest retrieved from reference TRBV5-6 and TRBJ2-7, is DAGVTQSPTHLIKTRGQQVTLRCSPKSGHDTVSWYQQALGQGPQFIFQYYEEEERQRGNFPDRFSGHQFPNYSSELNVNALLLGDSALYLCASSLVPGYEQYFGPGTRLTVT.

The CDR3 coding sequence is TGCAGTGCTAGTAGCGGGGGGACCACAGATACGCAGTATTTT. It encodes CSASSGGTTDTQYF. The chain recombines TRBV20-1 with TRBJ2-3, with 10 bases identical to TRBD2. V lost 3 bases to trimming and J lost 2 bases; unmatched junction nucleotides: 2. Germline values: CDR1 DFQATT, CDR2 SNEGSKA (reference sequence). The CDR3 consists of 14 residues.

As concerns this clone: Other DNA sequences in the sample encode the same CDR3. The V and J genes are TRBV5-4 and TRBJ1-5; D unresolved. The CDR3 contains 14 residues. V lost 1 base and J lost 0, with 5 bases in between. Germline loops: CDR1 SGHNT, CDR2 YYREEE (reference sequence). The CDR3 DNA reads TGTGCCAGCAGCTTGTTCGGTAGCAATCAGCCCCAGCATTTT. This gives the protein CASSLFGSNQPQHF.

The CDR3 coding sequence is TGCGCCAGCAGTGTAGGTGGGGCTCCTGGAGGCTACACCTTC. Translation gives CASSVGGAPGGYTF. This chain joins TRBV10-2 and TRBJ1-2; D perhaps matches TRBD1 (5 bases). CDR1 is WSHSY and CDR2 is SAAADI in the germline V gene. V lost 4 bases to trimming and J lost 8 bases, with 17 bases between them. This CDR3 is built from 14 residues.

Notes on this clone: Other DNA sequences within the sample encode an identical CDR3. The rearrangement joins TRBV19 to TRBJ2-1; the D gene is possibly TRBD1 (5 bases). The CDR3 runs 14 residues. CDR1 is LNHDA, CDR2 SQIVND, per germline (reference sequence). V was shortened by 6 bases and J by 0 bases, with 9 bases between the two germline ends. The CDR3 DNA reads TGTGCCAGTAGGGGGCAGGGCTCCTACAATGAGCAGTTCTTC. This encodes CASRGQGSYNEQFF.

The chain recombines TRBV12-3 or TRBV12-4 with TRBJ1-5, with TRBD1 matching over 8 bases. The CDR3 length is 13 residues. With 5 bases clipped from V and 9 bases from J, the junction kept 6 bases outside the gene matches. CDR3 sequence (DNA): TGTGCCAGCAGTCTAGGGGACAGGCTGCCCCAGCATTTT. Protein sequence: CASSLGDRLPQHF.

This chain uses TRBV7-9 with TRBJ1-1, with D hard to call. Between the trimmed V and J ends, which lost 2 bases and 1 base, there was a span of 8 bases. CDR3 size: 14 residues. The germline CDR1 and CDR2 sequences are SEHNR and FQNEAQ (reference sequence). DNA for the CDR3: TGTGCCAGCAGCTTATATGCGGGGAACACTGAAGCTTTCTTT. Translated, it gives CASSLYAGNTEAFF.

V and J are TRBV15 and TRBJ2-7; 9 nucleotides line up with TRBD1. The length of the CDR3 is 15 residues. V trimming: 5 bases; J trimming: 4 bases; junction bases outside the gene matches: 9. Germline values: CDR1 LNHNV, CDR2 YYDKDF (reference sequence). In nucleotides, the CDR3 is TGTGCCACCAGCCCCCCGGGACAGGGAATATACGAGCAGTACTTC. Translating gives CATSPPGQGIYEQYF.

The chain couples TRBV7-9 to TRBJ2-7; the D gene is possibly TRBD1 (5 bases). CDR1 and CDR2 from the germline V gene are SEHNR and FQNEAQ (reference sequence). The CDR3 has 14 amino acids. V lost 6 bases and J 6 bases, leaving 18 bases between the germline ends. The CDR3 nucleotides are TGTGCCAGCAGGTGGGATGGACACCAGGGCGAGCAGTACTTC. Translation: CASRWDGHQGEQYF.

In this sample, this clone turned up once. The V gene is TRBV5-1, the J gene TRBJ2-1, with a tentative D call TRBD1 (6 bases). V lost 4 bases, J lost 4 bases, and 15 bases lay in between. Germline CDR1 SGHRS, CDR2 YFSETQ. The CDR3 length is 15 residues. The CDR3, as DNA: TGCGCCAGCAGCCCTCTCTCGGGGACATACAATGAGCAGTTCTTC. It is translated as CASSPLSGTYNEQFF. Supplemented by reference TRBV5-1 and TRBJ2-1, the full variable domain reads KAGVTQTPRYLIKTRGQQVTLSCSPISGHRSVSWYQQTPGQGLQFLFEYFSETQRNKGNFPGRFSGRQFSNSRSEMNVSTLELGDSALYLCASSPLSGTYNEQFFGPGTRLTVL.

This rearrangement joins TRBV18 to TRBJ2-5, with unresolved D. V shed 2 bases and J shed 3 bases, with 7 bases lying between them. Germline CDR1 and CDR2: KGHSH and LQKENI. CDR3 length: 13 amino acids. The CDR3 here is CASSPGVKETQYF. In DNA form, the CDR3 reads TGTGCCAGCTCACCAGGAGTAAAAGAGACCCAGTACTTC.

The genes are TRBV5-1 and TRBJ2-5, with TRBD2 as a possible D gene (6 bases). CDR3 length equals 17 residues. Germline values: CDR1 SGHRS, CDR2 YFSETQ. Trimming cost V 0 bases and J 4 bases, with 19 bases left between them. The CDR3 reads CASSLAGYPAGGETQYF. The CDR3, as DNA: TGCGCCAGCAGCTTGGCGGGGTATCCGGCCGGGGGAGAGACCCAGTACTTC.

The V gene is TRBV25-1, the J gene TRBJ2-2; 8 nucleotides align to TRBD2. CDR1 MGHDK and CDR2 SYGVNS come from the germline V gene. Trimming took 2 bases from V and 7 from J; bases not matched to a gene: 6. The CDR3 extends over 15 amino acids. CDR3 nucleotide sequence: TGTGCCAGCAGTGAAAGCGGGAGCGTAAACGGGGAGCTGTTTTTT. This encodes CASSESGSVNGELFF.